This TCR beta chain is drawn from a study of cytomegalovirus exposure and HLA in healthy donors. Study conclusions and caveats: Cytomegalovirus status was reportedly diagnosed by the classifier with high sensitivity and specificity.

CDR1 GTSNPN and CDR2 SVGIG come from the germline V gene (reference sequence). The CDR3 is 11 amino acids. V was shortened by 2 bases and J by 7 bases, with 8 bases between the two germline ends. Primers included in the PCR were 60 Vbeta and 13 Jbeta primers. Measured with immunoSEQ multiplex PCR; TCRdb has only the in-frame clones, and not every one. Of 200,000 or so clones in the sample, about four fifths were seen once. On this clone itself: Its target is not known.

Material: PBMCs. The sequence derives from a boy between 10 and 17 years old in good health and CMV-seronegative. The chain has TRBV30 and TRBJ1-1; weak D call: TRBD1 (5 bases). The DNA for the CDR3 is TGTGCCTGGAGTAGACAGCTTGAAGCTTTCTTT. Encoded protein: CAWSRQLEAFF. Full variable domain (outside the CDR3, taken from reference TRBV30 and TRBJ1-1): SQTIHQWPATLVQPVGSPLSLECTVEGTSNPNLYWYRQAAGRGLQLLFYSVGIGQISSEVPQNLSASRPQDRQFILSSKKLLLSDSGFYLCAWSRQLEAFFGQGTRLTVV.